Each of the 2 T cell receptor beta chains below was sequenced from the same sample in a study of blood T cell repertoires in COVID-19. Clones were sequenced by immunoSEQ multiplex PCR, and TCRdb holds only the in-frame ones, with some missing. Of some 150,000 clones in the sample, under 95% are singletons; the top ten hold 0.55%. Material: peripheral blood. All receptors come from a middle-aged man with acute or convalescent COVID-19.

The rearrangement uses TRBV2 and TRBJ2-1; D possibly corresponds to TRBD2 (6 bases). Germline lookup yields CDR1 SNHLY and CDR2 FYNNEI. The CDR3 totals 16 residues. V lost 3 bases to trimming and J lost 10 bases, with 22 bases between them. CDR3 nucleotide sequence: TGTGCCAGCAGTGAGAACGGGACTCCTCTCAGCGCGGAGCAGTTCTTC. This codes for CASSENGTPLSAEQFF.

This clone was observed a single time. The gene calls are TRBV27 and TRBJ1-1; maybe TRBD1 (6 bases). CDR1 and CDR2 from the germline V gene are MNHEY and SMNVEV (reference sequence). CDR3 length equals 15 residues. The V end lost 6 bases, the J end lost 1 base, and 15 bases lay between the germline ends. CDR3 loop: CASSPRDRRNTEAFF. The CDR3 nucleotides read TGTGCCAGCAGCCCCCGAGACAGGAGGAACACTGAAGCTTTCTTT.